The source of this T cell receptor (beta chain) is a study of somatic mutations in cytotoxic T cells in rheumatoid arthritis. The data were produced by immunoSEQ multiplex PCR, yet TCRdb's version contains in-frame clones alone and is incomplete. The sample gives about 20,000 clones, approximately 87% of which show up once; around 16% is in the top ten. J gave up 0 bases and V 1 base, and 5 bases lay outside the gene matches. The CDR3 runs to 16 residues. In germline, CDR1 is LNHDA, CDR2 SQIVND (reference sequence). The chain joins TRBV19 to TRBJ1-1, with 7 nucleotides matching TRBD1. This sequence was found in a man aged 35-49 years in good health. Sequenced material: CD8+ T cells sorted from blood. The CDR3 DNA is TGTGCCAGTAGTATAGTCCAGGACAGGTTGAACACTGAAGCTTTCTTT. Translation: CASSIVQDRLNTEAFF.